This T cell receptor beta chain was identified during a study of blood T cells in healthy people across ages. The CDR3 extends over 15 amino acids. The V gene end was trimmed by 6 bases and the J gene end by 7 bases; junction bases not matched to a gene: 11. From germline, CDR1 is MDHEN and CDR2 SYDVKM. As regards this clonotype: The antigen remains undetermined.

Extractions gave at least 6 micrograms of total RNA per sample. Alongside a J-beta primer mix, a sample-barcoded 5' primer served in a second PCR lasting about 6 to 12 cycles. The study obtained at least 2.5 million CDR3-containing paired-end reads from every sample. TCRdb passed the 5' RACE reads through MiXCR, listing each CDR3 protein once. Of about 1.4 million distinct CDR3 sequences in the sample, approximately 59% were seen once. Notes on the study in general: In these data, TCR beta diversity tracked strongly with naive T cell percentage. Investigators viewed diversity estimates from one million T cells as underestimates, the study reported.

This clonotype originated in a young man in good health. Sequencing used blood. V and J are TRBV28 and TRBJ1-2; 10 bases match TRBD1. Written as DNA, the CDR3 is TGTGCCAGCAGGGGGACAGGGGTAGATTGGGTTGGCTACACCTTC. It translates to CASRGTGVDWVGYTF.